The rows below give T cell receptor beta chains drawn from one sample of a study of identical twins. TCRdb used MiXCR to reprocess the 5' RACE reads, holding one entry per CDR3 protein. The sample carries nearly 650,000 distinct CDR3 sequences, about 7% recorded once. The sample was also linked to a second study, of yellow fever vaccine responses in identical twins.

Sequenced material: PBMCs. These receptors came from a woman under 30 in good health. The CDR3 runs from the conserved cysteine through the conserved F or W. The order of the fields is J gene, D gene, clone size, V gene, CDR3 protein, CDR3 DNA. The D gene is left open where the match is weak. Clone size is stated in some rows and not others, as once, few, many or a class when expanded.

J: TRBJ2-1; D: TRBD1; size: many; V: TRBV9; CDR3: CASSASQDRGDNEQFF; DNA: TGTGCCAGCAGCGCATCCCAAGACAGGGGGGACAATGAGCAGTTCTTC
J: TRBJ2-6; D: -; size: -; V: TRBV3-1; CDR3: CASSQLTEKHSGANVLTF; DNA: TGTGCCAGCAGCCAACTGACAGAAAAACACTCTGGGGCCAACGTCCTGACTTTC
J: TRBJ2-1; D: TRBD2; size: few; V: TRBV20-1; CDR3: CSARDLEREASEQFF; DNA: TGCAGTGCTAGAGATCTAGAGCGGGAGGCCAGTGAGCAGTTCTTC
J: TRBJ2-1; D: TRBD2; size: many; V: TRBV28; CDR3: CASSSPGTSGGGEQFF; DNA: TGTGCCAGCAGTTCGCCCGGGACTAGCGGGGGGGGTGAGCAGTTCTTC
J: TRBJ1-2; D: -; size: -; V: TRBV24-1; CDR3: CATSDLRTGGYTF; DNA: TGTGCCACCAGTGATCTGCGGACCGGAGGCTACACCTTC
J: TRBJ2-4; D: TRBD2; size: -; V: TRBV15; CDR3: CATSRDGGGAKNIQYF; DNA: TGTGCCACCAGCAGAGATGGGGGGGGTGCCAAAAACATTCAGTACTTC
J: TRBJ2-7; D: -; size: many; V: TRBV7-9; CDR3: CASSTGLYEQYF; DNA: TGTGCCAGCAGCACCGGACTCTACGAGCAGTACTTC
J: TRBJ1-2; D: TRBD1; size: -; V: TRBV19; CDR3: CASSPRETGGNGYTF; DNA: TGTGCCAGTAGTCCGAGGGAGACAGGGGGAAATGGCTACACCTTC
J: TRBJ2-7; D: -; size: few; V: TRBV6-5; CDR3: CASSYLGSYEQYF; DNA: TGTGCCAGCAGTTACCTGGGCTCCTACGAGCAGTACTTC
J: TRBJ2-7; D: -; size: few; V: TRBV9; CDR3: CASSVESADEQYF; DNA: TGTGCCAGCAGCGTTGAAAGTGCCGACGAGCAGTACTTC
J: TRBJ2-3; D: TRBD2; size: few; V: TRBV28; CDR3: CASSFGLAGYWGTDTQYF; DNA: TGTGCCAGCAGTTTTGGACTAGCGGGCTATTGGGGCACAGATACGCAGTATTTT
J: TRBJ2-1; D: TRBD2; size: many; V: TRBV28; CDR3: CASSSAGTSGSAEQFF; DNA: TGTGCCAGCAGTTCCGCCGGGACTAGCGGGAGCGCTGAGCAGTTCTTC
J: TRBJ2-7; D: TRBD1; size: few; V: TRBV5-1; CDR3: CASSLVVSGTASYEQYF; DNA: TGCGCCAGCAGCTTGGTGGTCTCCGGGACAGCATCCTACGAGCAGTACTTC
J: TRBJ2-7; D: -; size: -; V: TRBV12-3/TRBV12-4; CDR3: CASSLFPEGDVYEQYF; DNA: TGTGCCAGCAGCCTCTTTCCCGAAGGGGACGTCTACGAGCAGTACTTC
J: TRBJ2-1; D: -; size: few; V: TRBV12-5; CDR3: CASGLDGSKVGGDRASRNEQFF; DNA: TGTGCTAGTGGTTTAGACGGTAGTAAGGTGGGGGGCGACAGGGCCTCTCGCAATGAGCAGTTCTTC
J: TRBJ2-4; D: -; size: few; V: TRBV28; CDR3: CASTPRPDRAKNIQYF; DNA: TGTGCCAGCACTCCCCGCCCGGACAGAGCCAAAAACATTCAGTACTTC
J: TRBJ2-5; D: -; size: few; V: TRBV5-1; CDR3: CASSQNGIPVQETQYF; DNA: TGCGCCAGCAGCCAAAACGGGATCCCAGTCCAAGAGACCCAGTACTTC
J: TRBJ2-1; D: -; size: many; V: TRBV4-2; CDR3: CASSQLGTTNEQFF; DNA: TGTGCCAGCAGCCAATTGGGAACAACCAATGAGCAGTTCTTC
J: TRBJ1-4; D: TRBD1; size: -; V: TRBV5-5; CDR3: CASSSDRNNEKLFF; DNA: TGTGCCAGCAGCTCGGACAGGAACAATGAAAAACTGTTTTTT
J: TRBJ2-1; D: TRBD2; size: -; V: TRBV7-3; CDR3: CASSSGLAGGFYNEQFF; DNA: TGTGCCAGCAGCTCAGGACTAGCGGGAGGGTTCTACAATGAGCAGTTCTTC
J: TRBJ2-3; D: TRBD2; size: -; V: TRBV3-1; CDR3: CASSHGLAGYSTDTQYF; DNA: TGTGCCAGCAGCCATGGACTAGCGGGATATAGCACAGATACGCAGTATTTT
J: TRBJ1-6; D: TRBD1; size: -; V: TRBV5-1; CDR3: CASSLEGRGSNSPLHF; DNA: TGCGCCAGCAGCTTGGAGGGCAGGGGGAGTAATTCACCCCTCCACTTT
J: TRBJ2-5; D: -; size: few; V: TRBV12-3/TRBV12-4; CDR3: CASSHLGGETQYF; DNA: TGTGCCAGCAGTCACCTCGGGGGAGAGACCCAGTACTTC
J: TRBJ1-1; D: TRBD1; size: many; V: TRBV2; CDR3: CASSYGTALNTEAFF; DNA: TGTGCCAGCTCGTACGGGACAGCCTTGAACACTGAAGCTTTCTTT
J: TRBJ2-1; D: -; size: few; V: TRBV5-6; CDR3: CASSLYLASSYNEQFF; DNA: TGTGCCAGCAGCTTGTATCTAGCGAGCTCCTACAATGAGCAGTTCTTC
J: TRBJ2-3; D: TRBD1; size: -; V: TRBV7-8; CDR3: CASSLPGTGDTQYF; DNA: TGTGCCAGCAGCCTTCCCGGGACAGGGGATACGCAGTATTTT
J: TRBJ2-7; D: -; size: many; V: TRBV5-6; CDR3: CASSPDRAYEQYF; DNA: TGCGCCAGCAGTCCAGATAGAGCTTACGAGCAGTACTTC
J: TRBJ1-1; D: TRBD1; size: many; V: TRBV2; CDR3: CASNPRGVNAEAFF; DNA: TGTGCCAGCAATCCCAGGGGGGTTAATGCTGAAGCTTTCTTT
J: TRBJ2-3; D: TRBD2; size: many; V: TRBV24-1; CDR3: CATSTLPTSGQTDTQYF; DNA: TGTGCCACCAGCACCCTTCCGACTAGCGGACAGACAGATACGCAGTATTTT
J: TRBJ2-2; D: -; size: many; V: TRBV18; CDR3: CASSPLSQLNTGELFF; DNA: TGTGCCAGCTCACCACTGTCCCAGCTCAACACCGGGGAGCTGTTTTTT
J: TRBJ2-7; D: -; size: many; V: TRBV20-1; CDR3: CSARRQGNNEQYF; DNA: TGCAGTGCTAGAAGGCAGGGGAACAACGAGCAGTACTTC
J: TRBJ2-1; D: -; size: many; V: TRBV7-3; CDR3: CASSLSPGKSKGNEQFF; DNA: TGTGCCAGCAGCTTAAGTCCGGGGAAATCCAAGGGCAATGAGCAGTTCTTC
J: TRBJ2-1; D: TRBD1; size: -; V: TRBV11-3; CDR3: CASSSLTGDGYNEQFF; DNA: TGTGCCAGCAGCTCCCTGACAGGGGACGGGTACAATGAGCAGTTCTTC
J: TRBJ2-2; D: -; size: -; V: TRBV5-1; CDR3: CASSSGSSGELFF; DNA: TGCGCCAGCAGCTCCGGGTCGTCCGGGGAGCTGTTTTTT
J: TRBJ2-1; D: -; size: many; V: TRBV10-1; CDR3: CASSEWDFRGYNEQFF; DNA: TGCGCCAGCAGTGAGTGGGACTTTCGGGGGTACAATGAGCAGTTCTTC
J: TRBJ1-1; D: -; size: many; V: TRBV5-1; CDR3: CASSLAGYTEAFF; DNA: TGCGCCAGCAGCTTGGCCGGGTATACTGAAGCTTTCTTT
J: TRBJ1-6; D: -; size: many; V: TRBV5-6; CDR3: CASSANRFLGLQVSPLHF; DNA: TGTGCCAGCAGCGCAAATAGGTTTCTAGGACTCCAGGTTTCACCCCTCCACTTT
J: TRBJ2-3; D: TRBD2; size: many; V: TRBV29-1; CDR3: CSYASASGIGDTQYF; DNA: TGCAGCTATGCGAGCGCTAGCGGGATTGGGGATACGCAGTATTTT
J: TRBJ1-5; D: -; size: few; V: TRBV12-3/TRBV12-4; CDR3: CASSLSGTQANQPQHF; DNA: TGTGCCAGCAGTCTCTCCGGGACACAAGCGAATCAGCCCCAGCATTTT
J: TRBJ2-3; D: -; size: few; V: TRBV21-1; CDR3: CASSNVGGRSDTQYF; DNA: TGTGCCAGCAGCAATGTAGGCGGGAGATCAGATACGCAGTATTTT
J: TRBJ2-7; D: -; size: -; V: TRBV6-1; CDR3: CASSVVDPDEQYF; DNA: TGTGCCAGCAGTGTGGTGGACCCTGACGAGCAGTACTTC
J: TRBJ1-1; D: -; size: few; V: TRBV4-1; CDR3: CASSQQANTEAFF; DNA: TGCGCCAGCAGCCAACAGGCTAACACTGAAGCTTTCTTT
J: TRBJ2-1; D: -; size: -; V: TRBV24-1; CDR3: CATSDPDTASYNEQFF; DNA: TGTGCCACCAGTGACCCGGACACCGCTTCCTACAATGAGCAGTTCTTC
J: TRBJ2-1; D: -; size: many; V: TRBV21-1; CDR3: CASSKKSRDRDTEQFF; DNA: TGTGCCAGCAGCAAAAAAAGCCGGGACAGGGATACTGAGCAGTTCTTC
J: TRBJ1-6; D: -; size: many; V: TRBV12-3/TRBV12-4; CDR3: CASSFRGPNSPLHF; DNA: TGTGCCAGCAGTTTTAGGGGTCCAAATTCACCCCTCCACTTT
J: TRBJ2-5; D: TRBD1; size: many; V: TRBV10-1; CDR3: CASSDGTGTETQYF; DNA: TGCGCCAGCAGTGACGGGACAGGGACAGAGACCCAGTACTTC
J: TRBJ2-5; D: TRBD2; size: -; V: TRBV7-2; CDR3: CASSFAGGLRTQYF; DNA: TGTGCCAGCAGCTTTGCGGGGGGCCTTCGGACCCAGTACTTC
J: TRBJ2-1; D: TRBD2; size: -; V: TRBV5-6; CDR3: CASSREAGPTYNEQFF; DNA: TGTGCCAGCAGTCGGGAAGCGGGACCCACCTACAATGAGCAGTTCTTC
J: TRBJ2-6; D: TRBD2; size: -; V: TRBV7-3; CDR3: CASSAFSGGLSSGANVLTF; DNA: TGTGCCAGCAGCGCCTTTAGCGGGGGGCTATCCTCTGGGGCCAACGTCCTGACTTTC
J: TRBJ2-1; D: TRBD2; size: few; V: TRBV6-5; CDR3: CASSYRLAGEGNEQFF; DNA: TGTGCCAGCAGTTACCGATTAGCGGGAGAAGGCAATGAGCAGTTCTTC
J: TRBJ1-5; D: -; size: few; V: TRBV29-1; CDR3: CSVGGANQPQHF; DNA: TGCAGCGTGGGGGGGGCCAATCAGCCCCAGCATTTT
J: TRBJ2-1; D: TRBD2; size: many; V: TRBV10-2; CDR3: CASLRLAAVSSYNEQFF; DNA: TGCGCCAGCCTTCGACTAGCGGCCGTTAGCTCCTACAATGAGCAGTTCTTC
J: TRBJ2-1; D: -; size: many; V: TRBV5-1; CDR3: CASSLVVVSGNEQFF; DNA: TGCGCCAGCAGCTTGGTTGTAGTAAGCGGAAATGAGCAGTTCTTC